Below, one T cell receptor beta chain is given with its context. The CDR3 is 13 amino acids. Germline CDR1 SGHAT, CDR2 FQNNGV. The V gene lost 6 bases and the J gene lost 3 bases, with 12 bases spanning the gap. Sequencing used immunoSEQ multiplex PCR; TCRdb keeps in-frame clones, though not all of them. This table has approximately 100,000 clones, roughly 84% appearing once. The sample comes from a study of blood T cell repertoires in COVID-19. Input material: peripheral blood. The receptor was derived from a human donor in a cohort sampled during active COVID-19. This chain links TRBV11-2 with TRBJ2-7; possible D gene TRBD2, 5 bases. The CDR3 here is CASSRAGNYEQYF. The CDR3 coding sequence is TGTGCCAGCAGTCGTGCCGGGAACTACGAGCAGTACTTC.